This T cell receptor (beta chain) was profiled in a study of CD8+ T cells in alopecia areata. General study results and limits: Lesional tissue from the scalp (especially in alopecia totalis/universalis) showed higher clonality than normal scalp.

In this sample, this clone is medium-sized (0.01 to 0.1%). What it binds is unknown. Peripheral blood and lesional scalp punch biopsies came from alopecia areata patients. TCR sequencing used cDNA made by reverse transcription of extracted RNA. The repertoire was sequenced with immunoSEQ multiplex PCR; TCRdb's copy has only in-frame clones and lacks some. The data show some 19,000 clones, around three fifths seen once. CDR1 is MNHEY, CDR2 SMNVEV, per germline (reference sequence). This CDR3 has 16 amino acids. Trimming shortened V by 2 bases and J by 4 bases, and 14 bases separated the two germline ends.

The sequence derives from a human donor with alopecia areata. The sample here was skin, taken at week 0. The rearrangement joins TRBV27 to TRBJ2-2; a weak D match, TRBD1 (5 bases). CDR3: CASSLTAGWGTGELFF. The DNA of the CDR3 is TGTGCCAGCAGTTTAACGGCAGGGTGGGGCACCGGGGAGCTGTTTTTT.